Below, 9 T cell receptor beta chains from the same sample are listed, as sequenced in a study of beta chain features in type 1 diabetes. Expressed TCRB transcripts were sequenced because the entire RNA isolate underwent reverse transcription. Assay: immunoSEQ multiplex PCR; the TCRdb copy retains only in-frame clones and omits some. The top ten hold about 0.63% of the sample, which has a few hundred thousand clones, roughly 9.8% seen once. No antigen has been identified for these receptors. General observations from the study: People with Type 1 diabetes carried modestly yet significantly shorter TCRB CDR3s in all four CD4+ subsets.

The sample was central memory CD4+ T cells from blood. These receptors were collected from a young man with type 1 diabetes.

This clone was detected a few times. J is TRBJ2-2 and V is TRBV5-1, with D perhaps TRBD1 (5 bases). V gave up 4 bases and J gave up 0 bases, with 13 bases separating them. Germline values: CDR1 SGHRS, CDR2 YFSETQ. This CDR3 has 16 amino acids. CDR3 sequence reads: CASSRQTIANTGELFF. The CDR3 DNA sequence: TGCGCCAGCAGCCGACAGACAATCGCGAACACCGGGGAGCTGTTTTTT.

This clone has a handful of counts. This CDR3 is also generated by other DNA sequences in the sample. This chain joins TRBV5-4 and TRBJ2-7; D is perhaps TRBD2 (6 bases). The germline V gene has CDR1 SGHNT and CDR2 YYREEE (reference sequence). The V end lost 4 bases, the J end lost 3 bases, and 14 bases lay between the germline ends. This CDR3 contains 14 residues. CDR3 DNA: TGTGCCAGCAGCCTACCCGGGGGTAACTACGAGCAGTACTTC. Amino acid sequence: CASSLPGGNYEQYF.

This clone has more than one count but fewer than ten. This rearrangement joins TRBV6-5 to TRBJ1-2, with D tentatively TRBD1 (5 bases). V dropped 7 bases and J dropped 7 bases, with 16 bases sitting between them. The CDR3 runs 13 residues. Germline CDR1 and CDR2: MNHEY and SVGAGI. CDR3 nucleotide sequence: TGTGCCAGCAACCCACCCGGGACGGTTGGCTACACCTTC. Translation gives CASNPPGTVGYTF.

This chain links TRBV30 with TRBJ2-3; 8 positions match TRBD2. The V gene's germline CDR1 is GTSNPN and CDR2 SVGIG (reference sequence). CDR3 length: 16 residues. The J segment lost 2 bases and the V segment lost 6 bases, leaving 13 bases of the junction unmatched. The CDR3 DNA reads TGTGCCTGTCATGCCGGGTGGACTAGCCTCACAGATACGCAGTATTTT. Protein product: CACHAGWTSLTDTQYF.

The sample holds many counts of this clone. CDR3 sequence: CASRDWDRGTQYF. The CDR3 DNA is TGTGCCAGCCGAGACTGGGATCGTGGGACCCAGTACTTC. This chain connects TRBV28 to TRBJ2-5; no reliable D call. Germline lookup yields CDR1 MDHEN and CDR2 SYDVKM. The CDR3 loop spans 13 amino acids. Trimming shortened V by 8 bases and J by 7 bases, and 17 bases separated the two germline ends.

This clone was seen a few times. The chain has TRBV7-2 and TRBJ2-2, with 8 positions matching TRBD2. Germline V gene data show CDR1 as SGHTA and CDR2 as FQGNSA. J lost 7 bases, V lost 4 bases, and 11 bases had no gene match. This CDR3 contains 16 residues. CDR3 in amino acids: CASSSTAGGGVGELFF. In DNA form, the CDR3 reads TGTGCCAGCAGCTCCACGGCGGGAGGTGGGGTCGGGGAGCTGTTTTTT.

The genes are TRBV29-1 and TRBJ2-1; 10 bases are a match to TRBD2. V was pared by 0 bases and J by 4 bases, with 6 bases of the junction left unmatched. CDR3 length: 16 amino acids. Germline V CDR1 and CDR2: SQVTM, ANQGSEA. CDR3 sequence (DNA): TGCAGCGTTGAAGAGGGACTAGCGTCGTCATACAATGAGCAGTTCTTC. Translated, it gives CSVEEGLASSYNEQFF.

The genes are TRBV11-3 and TRBJ1-1; D ambiguous. The CDR3 runs 13 residues. With 6 bases removed from V and 5 bases from J, the gap between germline ends came to 13 bases. Germline CDR1 is SGHNT and CDR2 is YENEEA. The CDR3 sequence is CASSTAQQTEAFF. The CDR3 region has the DNA TGTGCCAGCAGTACCGCCCAACAGACTGAAGCTTTCTTT.

This clone was seen only a few times. This chain connects TRBV6-5 to TRBJ1-5, with D uncertain. Per germline, CDR1 MNHEY and CDR2 SVGAGI. V lost 4 bases to trimming and J lost 5 bases, with 9 bases between them. The CDR3 runs to 13 residues. The CDR3 DNA reads as TGTGCCAGCAGTTCGACCCGGGATCAGCCCCAGCATTTT. Its protein is CASSSTRDQPQHF.